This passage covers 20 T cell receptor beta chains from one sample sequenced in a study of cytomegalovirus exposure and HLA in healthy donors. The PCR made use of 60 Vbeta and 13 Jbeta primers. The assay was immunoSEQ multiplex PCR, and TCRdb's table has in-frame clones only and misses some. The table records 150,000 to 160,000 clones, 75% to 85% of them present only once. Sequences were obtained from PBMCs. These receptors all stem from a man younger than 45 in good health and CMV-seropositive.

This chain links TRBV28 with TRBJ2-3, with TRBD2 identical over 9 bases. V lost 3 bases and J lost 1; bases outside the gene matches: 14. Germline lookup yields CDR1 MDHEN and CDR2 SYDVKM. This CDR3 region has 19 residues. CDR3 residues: CASSFGGAEAGGGTDTQYF. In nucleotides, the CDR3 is TGTGCCAGCAGTTTTGGGGGGGCCGAAGCGGGAGGAGGCACAGATACGCAGTATTTT. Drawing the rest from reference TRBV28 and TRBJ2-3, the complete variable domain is DVKVTQSSRYLVKRTGEKVFLECVQDMDHENMFWYRQDPGLGLRLIYFSYDVKMKEKGDIPEGYSVSREKKERFSLILESASTNQTSMYLCASSFGGAEAGGGTDTQYFGPGTRLTVL.

The CDR3 reads CASRPALQGYGYTF. The CDR3 DNA reads as TGTGCCAGCAGACCCGCCCTCCAGGGCTATGGCTACACCTTC. The chain employs TRBV28 and TRBJ1-2; D is possibly TRBD1 (5 bases). Germline values: CDR1 MDHEN, CDR2 SYDVKM. V lost 6 bases, J lost 4 bases, and 15 bases lay in between. The CDR3 extends over 14 amino acids.

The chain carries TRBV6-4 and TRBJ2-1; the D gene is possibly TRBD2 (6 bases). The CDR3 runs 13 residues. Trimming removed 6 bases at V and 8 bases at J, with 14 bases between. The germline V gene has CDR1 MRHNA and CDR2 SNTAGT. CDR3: CASSPQEGHEQFF. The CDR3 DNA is TGTGCCAGCAGCCCCCAGGAGGGGCATGAGCAGTTCTTC.

The CDR3 sequence is CASSVGPQRRGNTEAFF. The CDR3 DNA sequence: TGTGCCAGCAGCGTAGGACCCCAGCGACGAGGGAACACTGAAGCTTTCTTT. The chain couples TRBV9 to TRBJ1-1; D is undetermined. V was shortened by 0 bases and J by 1 base, with 16 bases between the two germline ends. The CDR3 runs 17 residues. Germline-derived CDR1 and CDR2 are SGDLS and YYNGEE. The full variable domain, its missing parts supplied by reference TRBV9 and TRBJ1-1, is DSGVTQTPKHLITATGQRVTLRCSPRSGDLSVYWYQQSLDQGLQFLIQYYNGEERAKGNILERFSAQQFPDLHSELNLSSLELGDSALYFCASSVGPQRRGNTEAFFGQGTRLTVV.

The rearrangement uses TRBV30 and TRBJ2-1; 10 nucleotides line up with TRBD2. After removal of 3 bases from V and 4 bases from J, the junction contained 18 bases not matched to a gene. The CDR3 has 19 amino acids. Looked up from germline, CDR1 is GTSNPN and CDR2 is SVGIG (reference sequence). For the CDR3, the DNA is TGTGCCTGGAGGCCCCAGCGGGGGGGGCGAGAAATAACATACAATGAGCAGTTCTTC. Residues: CAWRPQRGGREITYNEQFF. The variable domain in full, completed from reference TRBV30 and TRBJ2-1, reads SQTIHQWPATLVQPVGSPLSLECTVEGTSNPNLYWYRQAAGRGLQLLFYSVGIGQISSEVPQNLSASRPQDRQFILSSKKLLLSDSGFYLCAWRPQRGGREITYNEQFFGPGTRLTVL.

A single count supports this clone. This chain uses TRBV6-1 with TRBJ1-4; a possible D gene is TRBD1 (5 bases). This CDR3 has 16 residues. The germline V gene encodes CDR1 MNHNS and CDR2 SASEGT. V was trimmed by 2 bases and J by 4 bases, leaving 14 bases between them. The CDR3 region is CASSERVAGLNEKLFF. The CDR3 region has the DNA TGTGCCAGCAGTGAAAGGGTTGCAGGGCTTAATGAAAAACTGTTTTTT.

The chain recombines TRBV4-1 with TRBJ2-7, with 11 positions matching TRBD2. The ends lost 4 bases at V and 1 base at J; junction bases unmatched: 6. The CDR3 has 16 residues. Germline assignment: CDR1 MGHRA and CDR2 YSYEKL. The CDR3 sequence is CASSPNRLAGSYEQYF. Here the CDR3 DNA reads TGCGCCAGCAGCCCAAACCGACTAGCGGGATCCTACGAGCAGTACTTC.

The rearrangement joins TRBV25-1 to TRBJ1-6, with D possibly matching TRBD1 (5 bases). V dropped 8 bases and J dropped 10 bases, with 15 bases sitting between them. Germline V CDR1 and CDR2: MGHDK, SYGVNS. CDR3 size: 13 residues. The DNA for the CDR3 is TGTGCCAGCCGCCGCAGGGCTGGGTCACCCCTCCACTTT. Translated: CASRRRAGSPLHF.

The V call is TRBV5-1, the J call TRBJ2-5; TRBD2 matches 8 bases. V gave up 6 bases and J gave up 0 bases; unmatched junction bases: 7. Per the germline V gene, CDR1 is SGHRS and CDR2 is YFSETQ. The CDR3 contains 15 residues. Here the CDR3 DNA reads TGCGCCAGCACCCGGATGGGACTAGACCAAGAGACCCAGTACTTC. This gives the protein CASTRMGLDQETQYF.

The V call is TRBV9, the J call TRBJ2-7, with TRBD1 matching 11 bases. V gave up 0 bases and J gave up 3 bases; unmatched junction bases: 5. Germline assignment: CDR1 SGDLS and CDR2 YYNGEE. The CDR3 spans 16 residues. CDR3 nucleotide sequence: TGTGCCAGCAGCGTAGCTGCTGGGACAGGGGGCTACGAGCAGTACTTC. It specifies CASSVAAGTGGYEQYF.

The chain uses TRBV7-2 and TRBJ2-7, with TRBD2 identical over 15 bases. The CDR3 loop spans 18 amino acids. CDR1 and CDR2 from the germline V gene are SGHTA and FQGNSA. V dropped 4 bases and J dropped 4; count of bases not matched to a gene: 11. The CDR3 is CASSSGLAGGPILYEQYF. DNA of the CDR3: TGTGCCAGCAGCTCGGGACTAGCGGGAGGTCCTATATTGTACGAGCAGTACTTC.

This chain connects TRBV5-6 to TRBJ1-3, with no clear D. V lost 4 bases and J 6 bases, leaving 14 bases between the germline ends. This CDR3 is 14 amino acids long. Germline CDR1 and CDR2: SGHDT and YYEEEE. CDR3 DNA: TGTGCCAGCAGCCCTGTGGCAGGCGAAAACACCATATATTTT. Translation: CASSPVAGENTIYF. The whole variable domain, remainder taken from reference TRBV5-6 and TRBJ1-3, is DAGVTQSPTHLIKTRGQQVTLRCSPKSGHDTVSWYQQALGQGPQFIFQYYEEEERQRGNFPDRFSGHQFPNYSSELNVNALLLGDSALYLCASSPVAGENTIYFGEGSWLTVV.

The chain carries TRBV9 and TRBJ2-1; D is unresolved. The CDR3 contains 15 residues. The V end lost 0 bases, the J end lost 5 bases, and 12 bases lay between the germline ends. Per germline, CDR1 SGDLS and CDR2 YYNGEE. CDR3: CASSVASLFNNEQFF. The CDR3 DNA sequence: TGTGCCAGCAGCGTAGCTTCCCTATTCAACAATGAGCAGTTCTTC.

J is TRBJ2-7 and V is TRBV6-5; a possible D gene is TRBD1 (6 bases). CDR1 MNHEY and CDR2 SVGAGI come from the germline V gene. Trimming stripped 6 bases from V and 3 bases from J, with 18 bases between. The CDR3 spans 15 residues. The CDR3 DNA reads TGTGCCAGCAGAACCCCGAGAGGGGGAAGCTACGAGCAGTACTTC. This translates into CASRTPRGGSYEQYF.

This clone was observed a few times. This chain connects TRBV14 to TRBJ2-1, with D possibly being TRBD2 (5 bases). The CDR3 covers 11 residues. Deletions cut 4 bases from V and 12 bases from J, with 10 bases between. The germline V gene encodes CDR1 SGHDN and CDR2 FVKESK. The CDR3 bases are TGTGCCAGCAGCCCCGGAGGCCGGCAGTTCTTC. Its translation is CASSPGGRQFF.

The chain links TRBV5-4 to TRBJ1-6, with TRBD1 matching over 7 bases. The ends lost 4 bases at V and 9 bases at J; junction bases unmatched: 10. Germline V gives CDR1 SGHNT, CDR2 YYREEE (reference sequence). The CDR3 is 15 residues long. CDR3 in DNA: TGTGCCAGCAGCCGACAGGGTAGATCGGGTTCACCCCTCCACTTT. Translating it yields CASSRQGRSGSPLHF.

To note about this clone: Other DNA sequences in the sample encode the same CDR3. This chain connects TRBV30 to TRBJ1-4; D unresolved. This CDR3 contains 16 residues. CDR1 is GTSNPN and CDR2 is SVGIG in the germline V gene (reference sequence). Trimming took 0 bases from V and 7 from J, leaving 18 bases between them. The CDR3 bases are TGTGCCTGGAGTGTACGTATAACGATGGGGAGTGAAAAACTGTTTTTT. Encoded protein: CAWSVRITMGSEKLFF.

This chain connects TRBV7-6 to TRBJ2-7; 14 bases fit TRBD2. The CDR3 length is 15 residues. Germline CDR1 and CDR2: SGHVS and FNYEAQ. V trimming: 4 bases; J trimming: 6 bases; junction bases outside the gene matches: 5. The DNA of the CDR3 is TGTGCCAGCAGCTATCGACTAGCGGGAGGGGGCGAGCAGTACTTC. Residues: CASSYRLAGGGEQYF.

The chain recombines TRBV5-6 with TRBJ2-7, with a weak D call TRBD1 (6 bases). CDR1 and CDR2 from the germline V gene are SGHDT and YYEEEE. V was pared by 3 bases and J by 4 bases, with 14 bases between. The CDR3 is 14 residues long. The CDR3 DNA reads TGTGCCAGCAGCTCCGCAGGGGTCGAGTACGAGCAGTACTTC. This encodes CASSSAGVEYEQYF. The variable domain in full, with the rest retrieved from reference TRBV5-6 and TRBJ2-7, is DAGVTQSPTHLIKTRGQQVTLRCSPKSGHDTVSWYQQALGQGPQFIFQYYEEEERQRGNFPDRFSGHQFPNYSSELNVNALLLGDSALYLCASSSAGVEYEQYFGPGTRLTVT.

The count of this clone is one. The CDR3 loop is CASSSDRDPSYEQYF. The CDR3 DNA follows: TGTGCCAGCTCATCGGACAGGGATCCTTCCTACGAGCAGTACTTC. The chain joins TRBV18 to TRBJ2-7, with 8 nucleotides matching TRBD1. This CDR3 has 15 amino acids. J gave up 1 base and V 5 bases, and 7 bases lay outside the gene matches. Per germline, CDR1 KGHSH and CDR2 LQKENI.